This T cell receptor beta chain was recorded in a study of cytomegalovirus exposure and HLA in healthy donors. Turning to the study itself: Researchers found that just over 80% of 398 genotyped donors fell within the Caucasian-associated ancestry cluster.

General observations from the study: For most TCR sequences rarity was the rule, although some public TCRs occurred in many donors.

To note about this clone: The target antigen is unknown.

Trimming removed 4 bases at V and 2 bases at J, with 13 bases between. Germline V CDR1 and CDR2: SGHAT, FQNNGV. The CDR3 runs 15 residues. Primers for the PCR totalled 60 Vbeta and 13 Jbeta. The data were produced by immunoSEQ multiplex PCR, yet TCRdb's version contains in-frame clones alone and is incomplete. The data show approximately 180,000 clones, and the top ten clones hold almost 6.5%. J is TRBJ2-3 and V is TRBV11-2; possibly TRBD2 for D (7 bases). The sequenced sample was PBMCs. This receptor was taken from a man aged 25 to 40 in good health and CMV-seronegative. This CDR3 reads CASSSTGGDTDTQYF. The CDR3 nucleotides read TGTGCCAGCAGCTCTACGGGGGGCGACACAGATACGCAGTATTTT.